This T cell receptor beta chain appears in the sequencing data of a study of regulatory T cells in long-lasting Graves disease. Time point noted: persistent/refractory GD, antithyroid drugs over 5 years with positive TRAb. From PBMCs, RNA was extracted and then used to make the TCR library. Findings and caveats of the study: The analysis examined peripheral blood only and excluded thyroid tissue.

In regard to this clonotype: Its antigen is unidentified.

This CDR3 has 14 residues. V was trimmed by 1 base and J by 4 bases, leaving 10 bases between them. Looked up from germline, CDR1 is LGHNT and CDR2 is FRNRAP. Arm-PCR with iRepertoire HTBI primers amplified the CDR3 regions for these TCR beta libraries. TCRdb re-called the multiplex PCR reads through MiXCR, storing one row per CDR3 protein. The table lists 500,000 to 800,000 distinct CDR3 sequences, roughly 30% of them singletons. The receptor was derived from a female donor with Graves disease. The sequencing used peripheral blood mononuclear cells (PBMCs), collected when the disease was refractory, from a patient treated with antithyroid drugs. The chain recombines TRBV12-5 with TRBJ1-1; tentative D call: TRBD1 (5 bases). The CDR3 DNA reads TGTGCTAGTGGTTTGGGGGGCAGCGGCACTGAAGCTTTCTTT. Translated, it gives CASGLGGSGTEAFF.